This entry lists 30 T cell receptor beta chains sequenced from one sample in a study of T cell responses to AZD1222 COVID-19 vaccine. Method: immunoSEQ multiplex PCR; TCRdb's copy keeps in-frame clones and lacks some. The table records about 140,000 clones, under 95% of them present only once. The input for sequencing was peripheral blood, taken on day 0 of AZD1222 vaccination. These receptors came from an adult in good health.

The gene calls are TRBV29-1 and TRBJ2-7; 7 positions match TRBD1. CDR3 length equals 11 residues. From germline, CDR1 is SQVTM and CDR2 ANQGSEA. The V gene end was trimmed by 4 bases and the J gene end by 7 bases; junction bases not matched to a gene: 4. CDR3 bases: TGCAGCGTTGGAGAGGGACAGGAGCAGTACTTC. Translated: CSVGEGQEQYF.

The gene calls are TRBV7-3 and TRBJ2-3; weak D call: TRBD2 (5 bases). Between the trimmed V and J ends, which lost 5 bases and 2 bases, there was a span of 14 bases. There are 15 residues in the CDR3. Germline V CDR1 and CDR2: SGHTA, FQGTGA. The CDR3 nucleotides are TGTGCCAGCAGCGAAAGCGGAAGATACACAGATACGCAGTATTTT. Translation gives CASSESGRYTDTQYF.

The chain recombines TRBV12-5 with TRBJ1-4; D unclear. The CDR3 totals 15 residues. Trimming stripped 7 bases from V and 3 bases from J, with 15 bases between. Germline-derived CDR1 and CDR2 are LGHNT and FRNRAP. This CDR3 is CASARTTLSNEKLFF. CDR3 nucleotide sequence: TGTGCTAGTGCCAGGACGACTTTATCTAATGAAAAACTGTTTTTT. The complete variable domain, with remaining parts taken from reference TRBV12-5 and TRBJ1-4, reads DARVTQTPRHKVTEMGQEVTMRCQPILGHNTVFWYRQTMMQGLELLAYFRNRAPLDDSGMPKDRFSAEMPDATLATLKIQPSEPRDSAVYFCASARTTLSNEKLFFGSGTQLSVL.

The V call is TRBV19, the J call TRBJ1-2; a weak D match, TRBD1 (6 bases). The CDR3 contains 13 residues. With 5 bases removed from V and 7 bases from J, the gap between germline ends came to 14 bases. The germline V gene encodes CDR1 LNHDA and CDR2 SQIVND (reference sequence). Here the CDR3 DNA reads TGTGCCAGTAGTGTCGCAGGGGAGCGTGGCTACACCTTC. Translated: CASSVAGERGYTF.

This chain connects TRBV25-1 to TRBJ1-2; 9 nucleotides match TRBD1. Per the germline V gene, CDR1 is MGHDK and CDR2 is SYGVNS. The CDR3 runs 15 residues. Unmatched junction bases numbered 5, after V lost 1 base and J lost 5 bases. Here the CDR3 DNA reads TGTGCCAGCAGTGAATGGACAGGGGTACGATATGGCTACACCTTC. It specifies CASSEWTGVRYGYTF.

The chain couples TRBV5-4 to TRBJ1-2, with 8 bases lining up with TRBD1. The germline gives CDR1 SGHNT, CDR2 YYREEE (reference sequence). The CDR3 sequence is 16 residues long. After removal of 0 bases from V and 3 bases from J, the junction contained 7 bases not matched to a gene. CDR3 nucleotides: TGTGCCAGCAGCTTGGGGTTCGTACAGGGGGACTATGGCTACACCTTC. Protein sequence: CASSLGFVQGDYGYTF.

This clone was seen once. The chain joins TRBV27 to TRBJ1-2; unclear D gene. Germline CDR1 reads MNHEY; CDR2 reads SMNVEV (reference sequence). The CDR3 consists of 13 residues. V was pared by 8 bases and J by 0 bases, with 10 bases between. In nucleotides, the CDR3 is TGTGCCAGCGGGCTCTCAGCTAACTATGGCTACACCTTC. As protein: CASGLSANYGYTF.

The rearrangement uses TRBV6-5 and TRBJ2-7; TRBD1 might be the D (6 bases). The CDR3 sequence is 13 residues long. In germline, CDR1 is MNHEY, CDR2 SVGAGI. Trimming took 8 bases from V and 2 from J, leaving 13 bases between them. CDR3 bases: TGTGCCAGCTGCCGACAGGAGACCTACGAGCAGTACTTC. This codes for CASCRQETYEQYF.

The chain is built from TRBV6-5 and TRBJ1-4; no firm D call. This CDR3 comprises 15 residues. Trimming pared 8 bases from V and 3 bases from J, leaving 16 bases between. The germline V gene has CDR1 MNHEY and CDR2 SVGAGI. This chain's CDR3 is CASRQWRQANEKLFF. Written as DNA, the CDR3 is TGTGCCAGCCGACAATGGAGGCAGGCTAATGAAAAACTGTTTTTT.

This chain joins TRBV4-1 and TRBJ2-6; D remains unclear. V lost 1 base and J 0 bases, leaving 10 bases between the germline ends. CDR1 is MGHRA, CDR2 YSYEKL, per germline. The CDR3 is made up of 17 amino acids. CDR3 sequence (DNA): TGCGCCAGCAGCCAAGGGGGTGCAGGCTCTGGGGCCAACGTCCTGACTTTC. Encoded protein: CASSQGGAGSGANVLTF.

The chain joins TRBV6-2 or TRBV6-3 to TRBJ1-2; D not certain. Per the germline V gene, CDR1 is MNHEY and CDR2 is SVGEGT. The CDR3 length is 15 residues. Trimming cost V 6 bases and J 0 bases, with 14 bases left between them. CDR3 sequence: CASSRWVGANYGYTF. CDR3 in DNA: TGTGCCAGCAGCCGGTGGGTCGGAGCTAACTATGGCTACACCTTC.

The chain is built from TRBV4-3 and TRBJ2-1, with 7 bases aligning to TRBD1. J gave up 7 bases and V 1 base, and 10 bases lay outside the gene matches. The CDR3 totals 16 residues. Looked up from germline, CDR1 is LGHNA and CDR2 is YSLEER. The CDR3 region has the DNA TGCGCCAGCAGCCAAGGGGGACAGTCCTTGGGGAATGAGCAGTTCTTC. This sequence encodes CASSQGGQSLGNEQFF.

V and J are TRBV7-2 and TRBJ2-7; the match to TRBD2 covers 8 bases. V gave up 5 bases and J gave up 3 bases; unmatched junction bases: 18. The CDR3 runs 18 residues. Germline V CDR1 and CDR2: SGHTA, FQGNSA. The CDR3, as DNA: TGTGCCAGCAGCCCCACATTGGACGGGAGGGCCCCTGGCTACGAGCAGTACTTC. It specifies CASSPTLDGRAPGYEQYF.

The genes are TRBV4-1 and TRBJ1-2; D is uncertain. The V end lost 4 bases, the J end lost 2 bases, and 11 bases lay between the germline ends. This CDR3 region has 14 residues. In germline, CDR1 is MGHRA, CDR2 YSYEKL. The CDR3 region is CASSPLGVNYGYTF. Written as DNA, the CDR3 is TGCGCCAGCAGCCCCTTGGGTGTGAACTATGGCTACACCTTC.

This clone was observed once. This rearrangement joins TRBV19 to TRBJ1-5; D unclear. The germline V gene encodes CDR1 LNHDA and CDR2 SQIVND (reference sequence). This CDR3 comprises 14 residues. V lost 6 bases, J lost 8 bases, and 17 bases lay in between. CDR3 residues: CASSSVEAYEPQHF. CDR3 DNA: TGTGCCAGTAGCTCCGTCGAGGCATACGAGCCCCAGCATTTT.

V usage is TRBV27 and J usage is TRBJ2-1; D may correspond to TRBD1 or TRBD2 (5 bases each). Trimming cost V 11 bases and J 10 bases, with 18 bases left between them. CDR1 MNHEY and CDR2 SMNVEV come from the germline V gene (reference sequence). The CDR3 loop spans 12 amino acids. The CDR3, as DNA: TGTGCCGCCCGGGGACCGAGATGGGAGCAGTTCTTC. This sequence encodes CAARGPRWEQFF.

This clone was counted once. The chain combines TRBV20-1 with TRBJ1-1, with D unclear. This CDR3 spans 14 amino acids. Germline CDR1 and CDR2: DFQATT and SNEGSKA (reference sequence). V dropped 3 bases and J dropped 4 bases, with 15 bases sitting between them. CDR3 nucleotides: TGCAGTGCTAGTTCGCTGCGACTGGGCACTGAAGCTTTCTTT. This encodes CSASSLRLGTEAFF.

The chain recombines TRBV27 with TRBJ2-3; a weak D match, TRBD2 (5 bases). Trimming took off 3 bases at V and 2 bases at J, with 9 bases between the two ends. Germline V gives CDR1 MNHEY, CDR2 SMNVEV (reference sequence). This CDR3 has 14 amino acids. CDR3 DNA: TGTGCCAGCAGTTTGGCTAGCCCCACAGATACGCAGTATTTT. Amino acids: CASSLASPTDTQYF.

There are a few counts of this clone. The rearrangement links TRBV18 to TRBJ1-1; unclear D gene. V was clipped by 5 bases and J by 1 base, with 8 bases between them. Germline loops: CDR1 KGHSH, CDR2 LQKENI. The CDR3 consists of 13 residues. This CDR3 is CASSLAANTEAFF. The CDR3 DNA follows: TGTGCCAGCTCATTAGCGGCGAACACTGAAGCTTTCTTT.

The chain links TRBV19 to TRBJ1-2; tentative D call: TRBD1 (6 bases). The V end lost 3 bases, the J end lost 7 bases, and 18 bases lay between the germline ends. CDR3 size: 15 residues. The V gene's germline CDR1 is LNHDA and CDR2 SQIVND (reference sequence). CDR3 sequence: CASSMIPQGLAGYTF. In DNA form, the CDR3 reads TGTGCCAGTAGTATGATCCCCCAGGGGCTAGCTGGCTACACCTTC.

The chain couples TRBV28 to TRBJ2-7, with D uncertain. V gave up 6 bases and J gave up 2 bases, with 11 bases separating them. The length of the CDR3 is 13 residues. CDR1 is MDHEN and CDR2 is SYDVKM in the germline V gene. The CDR3: CASRTTETYEQYF. The CDR3 DNA follows: TGTGCCAGCAGAACGACGGAGACCTACGAGCAGTACTTC. Combining the CDR3 with reference TRBV28 and TRBJ2-7 gives the whole variable domain DVKVTQSSRYLVKRTGEKVFLECVQDMDHENMFWYRQDPGLGLRLIYFSYDVKMKEKGDIPEGYSVSREKKERFSLILESASTNQTSMYLCASRTTETYEQYFGPGTRLTVT.

The chain combines TRBV10-3 with TRBJ1-2; 12 positions match TRBD1. J lost 6 bases, V lost 2 bases, and 7 bases had no gene match. This CDR3 has 16 amino acids. In germline, CDR1 is ENHRY, CDR2 SYGVKD. The CDR3 bases are TGTGCCATCAGTGAGCGTGCCGGGACAGGGGGCCATGGCTACACCTTC. Protein: CAISERAGTGGHGYTF.

The chain employs TRBV3-1 (or the pseudogene TRBV3-2) and TRBJ2-5; 11 bases map to TRBD1. This CDR3 is built from 15 residues. The V gene end was trimmed by 1 base and the J gene end by 5 bases; junction bases not matched to a gene: 3. Germline V gene data show CDR1 as LGHDT and CDR2 as YNNKEL (reference sequence). This chain's CDR3 is CASSQGTGGGETQYF. In DNA form, the CDR3 reads TGTGCCAGCAGCCAAGGGACAGGGGGCGGGGAGACCCAGTACTTC.

The chain combines TRBV6-2 or TRBV6-3 with TRBJ2-1; 12 positions agree with TRBD2. The CDR3 has 15 amino acids. V lost 6 bases, J lost 4 bases, and 4 bases stayed unmatched. The germline V gene has CDR1 MNHEY and CDR2 SVGEGT. The CDR3 DNA reads TGTGCCAGCAGCCAGACTAGCGGGGGTTACAATGAGCAGTTCTTC. Translation gives CASSQTSGGYNEQFF.

The gene calls are TRBV5-1 and TRBJ2-5; tentatively, D is TRBD2 (7 bases). Trimming removed 1 base from V and 4 bases from J, with 17 bases in between. The length of the CDR3 is 16 residues. Per the germline V gene, CDR1 is SGHRS and CDR2 is YFSETQ. The CDR3 here is CASSLIGGGEGETQYF. The CDR3 DNA reads TGCGCCAGCAGCTTGATCGGAGGGGGGGAAGGAGAGACCCAGTACTTC.

The gene calls are TRBV5-1 and TRBJ2-7; D is ambiguous. V was shortened by 2 bases and J by 0 bases, with 3 bases between the two germline ends. CDR3 length equals 12 residues. Germline values: CDR1 SGHRS, CDR2 YFSETQ. CDR3 in DNA: TGCGCCAGCAGCTTCTCCTCCTACGAGCAGTACTTC. Translation: CASSFSSYEQYF.

This rearrangement joins TRBV30 to TRBJ1-1, with D hard to call. Trimming shortened V by 3 bases and J by 0 bases, and 5 bases separated the two germline ends. Germline CDR1 and CDR2: GTSNPN and SVGIG (reference sequence). The CDR3 consists of 12 residues. The CDR3 DNA reads TGTGCCTGGAGCCTTTTGAACACTGAAGCTTTCTTT. Protein product: CAWSLLNTEAFF.

The chain combines TRBV19 with TRBJ2-3; D perhaps matches TRBD2 (5 bases). Trimming left V 5 bases short and J 0 bases short, with 12 bases between. This CDR3 comprises 15 residues. Germline lookup yields CDR1 LNHDA and CDR2 SQIVND (reference sequence). The CDR3 DNA reads TGTGCCAGTAGTGGAGGATACTATAGCACAGATACGCAGTATTTT. This gives the protein CASSGGYYSTDTQYF.

V and J are TRBV28 and TRBJ2-7, with D possibly matching TRBD2 (5 bases). The CDR3 spans 14 residues. The germline V gene has CDR1 MDHEN and CDR2 SYDVKM. Trimming took off 7 bases at V and 2 bases at J, with 15 bases between the two ends. The CDR3 loop reads CASTSPGFTYEQYF. The CDR3 coding sequence is TGTGCCAGCACTTCGCCGGGGTTCACCTACGAGCAGTACTTC. The full variable domain, with the rest looked up from reference TRBV28 and TRBJ2-7, is DVKVTQSSRYLVKRTGEKVFLECVQDMDHENMFWYRQDPGLGLRLIYFSYDVKMKEKGDIPEGYSVSREKKERFSLILESASTNQTSMYLCASTSPGFTYEQYFGPGTRLTVT.

The count of this clone is one. This sequence joins TRBV27 and TRBJ1-3; D remains unclear. CDR1 MNHEY and CDR2 SMNVEV come from the germline V gene (reference sequence). CDR3 size: 15 residues. Trimming shortened V by 6 bases and J by 0 bases, and 12 bases separated the two germline ends. This CDR3 reads CASRKSASSGNTIYF. The DNA of the CDR3 is TGTGCCAGCAGAAAATCCGCGAGCTCTGGAAACACCATATATTTT.